What follows describes a single TCR beta chain. Assay: immunoSEQ multiplex PCR; the TCRdb copy retains only in-frame clones and omits some. The repertoire consists of some 140,000 clones, with roughly 85% occurring once and the leading ten covering roughly 3.5%. The entry originates in a study of blood T cell repertoires in COVID-19. As for the study in general: Acute-phase and convalescent COVID-19 samples originated in the United States, Italy and Spain.

Germline lookup yields CDR1 SNHLY and CDR2 FYNNEI. The CDR3 is 13 residues long. V is TRBV2 and J is TRBJ2-7; 8 bases are shared with TRBD2. Material: peripheral blood. This clonotype originated in a man in his 60s with acute or convalescent COVID-19. The DNA for the CDR3 is TGTGCCAGCAGTGAAGATGGGACTAGACGGGTTCCAGTC. Protein product: CASSEDGTRRVPV.